The entry below describes one T cell receptor (beta chain). The antigen is not known. The protocol was immunoSEQ multiplex PCR, while the TCRdb copy is restricted to in-frame clones and leaves out a portion. Among roughly 120,000 clones, 78% were seen once, and the ten largest hold roughly 5%. Focal radiation with ipilimumab CTLA-4 blockade was given to patients with chemo-refractory metastatic non-small-cell lung cancer. V was pared by 0 bases and J by 0 bases, with 7 bases of the junction left unmatched. This CDR3 is 18 amino acids long. Germline V CDR1 and CDR2: SGDLS, YYNGEE. This entry belongs to a study of radiotherapy plus CTLA-4 blockade in lung cancer. Across the study: Disease control reached around 30%, with objective responses in approximately 20%.

Study-level results: The best prediction of response reportedly came from early blood T cell clone dynamics, with interferon-beta. Tumor-origin TCR clones grew in blood after radiotherapy plus ipilimumab.

Source: peripheral blood, taken from a patient treated with radiotherapy plus ipilimumab. The chain joins TRBV9 to TRBJ2-3, with 10 bases lining up with TRBD2. This TCR came from a human donor with non-small cell lung cancer who had a partial response to radiotherapy plus ipilimumab. The DNA of the CDR3 is TGTGCCAGCAGCGTAGCCCCGATAGCGGGAGGTAGCACAGATACGCAGTATTTT. It codes for CASSVAPIAGGSTDTQYF. Supplemented by reference TRBV9 and TRBJ2-3, the full variable domain reads DSGVTQTPKHLITATGQRVTLRCSPRSGDLSVYWYQQSLDQGLQFLIQYYNGEERAKGNILERFSAQQFPDLHSELNLSSLELGDSALYFCASSVAPIAGGSTDTQYFGPGTRLTVL.